The sequence of this TCR beta chain was determined in a study of beta chain features in type 1 diabetes. Study outcomes and limitations: Shorter TCRB CDR3s, moderately but significantly so, were found in Type 1 diabetes patients in all four CD4+ subsets. Researchers could not determine here whether HLA type influences TCRB rearrangement.

To note about this clone: Its specificity is not known.

Germline CDR1 and CDR2: SGHNT and YENEEA. The CDR3 is made up of 18 amino acids. The V and J ends lost 1 base and 5 bases respectively, with 23 bases between them. As every portion of the isolated RNA was reverse transcribed, the sequencing read expressed TCRB transcripts. Produced via immunoSEQ multiplex PCR; TCRdb's table is partial and in-frame only. This table holds about 350,000 clones, about 20% found once. Every donor had blood drawn once into heparin, approximately 0.11 L on average. The TCR was taken from a woman in her late teens or twenties in good health. The sequenced sample was naive CD4+ T cells from blood. This chain links TRBV11-3 with TRBJ1-1; weak D call: TRBD1 (6 bases). The CDR3 is CASSLGSGRGDLSTEAFF. DNA for the CDR3: TGTGCCAGCAGCTTAGGATCGGGCAGGGGTGATTTGTCGACTGAAGCTTTCTTT.